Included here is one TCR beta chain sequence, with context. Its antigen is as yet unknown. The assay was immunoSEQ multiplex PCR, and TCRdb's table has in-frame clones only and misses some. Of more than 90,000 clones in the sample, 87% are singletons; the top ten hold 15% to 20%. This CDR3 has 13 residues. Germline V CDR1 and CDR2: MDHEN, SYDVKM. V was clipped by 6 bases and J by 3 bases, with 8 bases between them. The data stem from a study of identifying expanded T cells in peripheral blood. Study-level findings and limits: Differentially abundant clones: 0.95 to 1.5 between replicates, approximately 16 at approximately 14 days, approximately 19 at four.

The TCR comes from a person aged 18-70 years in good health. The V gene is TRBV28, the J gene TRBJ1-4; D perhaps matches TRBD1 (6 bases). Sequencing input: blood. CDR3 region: CASRWGPNEKLFF. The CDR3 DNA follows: TGTGCCAGCAGGTGGGGGCCTAATGAAAAACTGTTTTTT.